This T cell receptor (beta chain) was captured by sequencing in a study of blood T cell repertoires in COVID-19. The wider study: The United States, Italy and Spain provided the acute and convalescent COVID-19 samples.

The CDR3 runs 16 residues. Germline CDR1 is SGHVS and CDR2 is FQNEAQ. V shed 1 base and J 8 bases; nucleotides not matched to a gene: 8. TCRdb's table, derived via immunoSEQ multiplex PCR, lists solely in-frame clones and lacks some. The sample comprises 35,000 to 45,000 clones, 80% to 90% of which are singletons, and under 5.5% rests with the top ten. This chain connects TRBV7-8 to TRBJ1-6; the match to TRBD1 covers 7 bases. The receptor's source is a man aged 40-49 years with active COVID-19. What was sequenced was peripheral blood. CDR3 DNA: TGTGCCAGCAGCTTAGATCCGACAGGGAAGGATTCACCCCTCCACTTT. It translates to CASSLDPTGKDSPLHF.